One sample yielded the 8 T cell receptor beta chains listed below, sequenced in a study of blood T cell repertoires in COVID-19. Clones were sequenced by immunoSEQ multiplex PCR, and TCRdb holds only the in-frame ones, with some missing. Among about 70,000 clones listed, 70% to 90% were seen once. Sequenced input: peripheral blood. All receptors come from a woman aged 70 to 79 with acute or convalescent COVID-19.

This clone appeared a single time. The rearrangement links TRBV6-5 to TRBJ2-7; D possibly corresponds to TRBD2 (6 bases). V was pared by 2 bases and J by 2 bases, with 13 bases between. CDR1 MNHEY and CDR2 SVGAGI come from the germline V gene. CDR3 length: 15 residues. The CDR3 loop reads CASSYGLRGTYEQYF. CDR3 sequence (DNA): TGTGCCAGCAGTTACGGGCTCCGGGGGACCTACGAGCAGTACTTC.

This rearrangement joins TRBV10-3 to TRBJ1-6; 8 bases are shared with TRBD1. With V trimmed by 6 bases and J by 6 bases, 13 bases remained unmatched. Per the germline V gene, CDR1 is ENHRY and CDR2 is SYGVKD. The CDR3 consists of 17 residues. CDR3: CAISVGQGPKTNSPLHF. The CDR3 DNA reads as TGTGCCATCAGCGTTGGACAGGGACCAAAAACTAATTCACCCCTCCACTTT.

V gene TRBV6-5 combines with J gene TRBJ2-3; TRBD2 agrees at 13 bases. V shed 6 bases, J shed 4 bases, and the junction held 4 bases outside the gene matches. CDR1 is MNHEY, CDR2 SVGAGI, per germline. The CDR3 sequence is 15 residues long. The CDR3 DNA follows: TGTGCCAGCAGCACTAGCGGGGGGGGCCCAGATACGCAGTATTTT. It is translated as CASSTSGGGPDTQYF.

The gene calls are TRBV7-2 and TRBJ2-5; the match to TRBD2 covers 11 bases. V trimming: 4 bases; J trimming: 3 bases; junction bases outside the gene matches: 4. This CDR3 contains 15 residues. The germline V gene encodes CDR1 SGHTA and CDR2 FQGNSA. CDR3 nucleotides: TGTGCCAGCAGCTCCCTAGCGGGGGGTGAAGAGACCCAGTACTTC. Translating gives CASSSLAGGEETQYF.

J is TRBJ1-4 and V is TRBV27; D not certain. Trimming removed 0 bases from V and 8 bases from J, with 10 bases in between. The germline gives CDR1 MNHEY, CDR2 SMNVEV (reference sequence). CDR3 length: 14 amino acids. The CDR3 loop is CASSLSTSREKLFF. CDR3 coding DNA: TGTGCCAGCAGTTTATCCACTTCGAGGGAAAAACTGTTTTTT.

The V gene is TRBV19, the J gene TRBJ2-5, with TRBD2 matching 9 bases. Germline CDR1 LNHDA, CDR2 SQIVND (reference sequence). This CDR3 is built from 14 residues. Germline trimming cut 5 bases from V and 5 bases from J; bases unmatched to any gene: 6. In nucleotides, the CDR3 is TGTGCCAGTAGTCTCGGGACTAGCCCGGAGACCCAGTACTTC. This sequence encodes CASSLGTSPETQYF.

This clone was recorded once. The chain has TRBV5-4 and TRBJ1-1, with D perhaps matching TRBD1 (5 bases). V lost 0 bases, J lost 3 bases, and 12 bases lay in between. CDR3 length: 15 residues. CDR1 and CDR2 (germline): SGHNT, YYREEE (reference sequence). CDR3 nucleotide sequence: TGTGCCAGCAGCTTGGTTTCTCTGGGGCACACTGAAGCTTTCTTT. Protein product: CASSLVSLGHTEAFF.

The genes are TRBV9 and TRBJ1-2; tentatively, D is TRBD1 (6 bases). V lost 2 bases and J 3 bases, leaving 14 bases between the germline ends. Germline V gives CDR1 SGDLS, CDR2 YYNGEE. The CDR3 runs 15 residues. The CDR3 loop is CASSVDSGVHYGYTF. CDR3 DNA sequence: TGTGCCAGCAGCGTGGACAGTGGGGTACACTATGGCTACACCTTC. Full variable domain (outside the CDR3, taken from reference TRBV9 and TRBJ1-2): DSGVTQTPKHLITATGQRVTLRCSPRSGDLSVYWYQQSLDQGLQFLIQYYNGEERAKGNILERFSAQQFPDLHSELNLSSLELGDSALYFCASSVDSGVHYGYTFGSGTRLTVV.